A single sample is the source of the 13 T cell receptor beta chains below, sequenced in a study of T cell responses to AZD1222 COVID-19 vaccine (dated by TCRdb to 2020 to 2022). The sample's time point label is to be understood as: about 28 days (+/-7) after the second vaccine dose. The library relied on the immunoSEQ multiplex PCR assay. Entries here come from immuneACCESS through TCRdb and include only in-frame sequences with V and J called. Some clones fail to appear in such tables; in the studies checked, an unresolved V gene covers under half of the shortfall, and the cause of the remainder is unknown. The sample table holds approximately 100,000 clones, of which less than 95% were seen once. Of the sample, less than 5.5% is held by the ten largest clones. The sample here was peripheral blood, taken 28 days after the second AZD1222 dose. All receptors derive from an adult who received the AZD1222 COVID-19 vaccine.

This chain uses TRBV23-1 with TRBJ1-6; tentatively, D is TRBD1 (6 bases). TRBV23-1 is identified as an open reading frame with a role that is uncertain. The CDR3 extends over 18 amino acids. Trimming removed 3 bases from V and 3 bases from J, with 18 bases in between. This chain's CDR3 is CASSHLDIGQNYNSPLHF. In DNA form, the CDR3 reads TGCGCCAGCAGTCATTTGGACATCGGACAGAACTATAATTCACCCCTCCACTTT.

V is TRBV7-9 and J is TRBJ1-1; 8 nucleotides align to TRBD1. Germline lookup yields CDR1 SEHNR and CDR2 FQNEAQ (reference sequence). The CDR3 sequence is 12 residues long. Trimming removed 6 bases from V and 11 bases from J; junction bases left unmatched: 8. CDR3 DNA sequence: TGTGCCAGCAGACTTTACAGGGGGGCGGCTTTCTTT. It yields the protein CASRLYRGAAFF.

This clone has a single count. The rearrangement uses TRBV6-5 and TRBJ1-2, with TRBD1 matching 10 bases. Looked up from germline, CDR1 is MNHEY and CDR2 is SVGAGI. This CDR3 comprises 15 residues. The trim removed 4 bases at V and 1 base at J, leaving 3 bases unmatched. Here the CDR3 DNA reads TGTGCCAGCAGTTCCGGGACAGGGGTTAACTATGGCTACACCTTC. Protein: CASSSGTGVNYGYTF.

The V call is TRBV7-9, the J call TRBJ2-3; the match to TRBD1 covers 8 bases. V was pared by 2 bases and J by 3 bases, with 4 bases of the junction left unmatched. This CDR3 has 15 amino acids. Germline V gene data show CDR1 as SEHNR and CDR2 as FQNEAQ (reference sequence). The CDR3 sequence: CASSLTGGGTDTQYF. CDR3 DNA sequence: TGTGCCAGCAGCTTAACAGGGGGTGGGACAGATACGCAGTATTTT.

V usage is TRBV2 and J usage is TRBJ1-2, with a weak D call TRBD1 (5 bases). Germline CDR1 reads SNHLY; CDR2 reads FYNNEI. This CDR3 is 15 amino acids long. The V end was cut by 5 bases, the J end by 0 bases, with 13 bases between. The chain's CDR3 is CASSRDAQSNYGYTF. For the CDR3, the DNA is TGTGCCAGCAGTCGGGACGCCCAATCTAACTATGGCTACACCTTC.

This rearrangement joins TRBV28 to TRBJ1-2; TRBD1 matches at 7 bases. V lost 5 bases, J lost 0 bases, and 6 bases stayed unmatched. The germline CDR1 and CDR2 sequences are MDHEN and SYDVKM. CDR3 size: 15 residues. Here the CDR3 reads CASSTLGTANYGYTF. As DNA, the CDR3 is TGTGCCAGCAGTACCCTCGGGACAGCTAACTATGGCTACACCTTC.

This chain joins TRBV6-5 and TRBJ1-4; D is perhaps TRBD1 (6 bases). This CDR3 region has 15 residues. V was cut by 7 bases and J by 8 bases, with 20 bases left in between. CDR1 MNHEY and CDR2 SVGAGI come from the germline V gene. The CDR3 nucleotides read TGTGCCAGCATATACGGGGGCAGGGGAGGGGAAAAACTGTTTTTT. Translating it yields CASIYGGRGGEKLFF.

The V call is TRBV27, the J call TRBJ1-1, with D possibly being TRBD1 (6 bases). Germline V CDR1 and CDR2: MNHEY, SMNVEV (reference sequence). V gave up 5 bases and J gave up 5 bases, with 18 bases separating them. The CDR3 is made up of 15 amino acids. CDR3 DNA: TGTGCCAGCAGTGCCCGGAGGGGGAGTTTAACTGAAGCTTTCTTT. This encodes CASSARRGSLTEAFF.

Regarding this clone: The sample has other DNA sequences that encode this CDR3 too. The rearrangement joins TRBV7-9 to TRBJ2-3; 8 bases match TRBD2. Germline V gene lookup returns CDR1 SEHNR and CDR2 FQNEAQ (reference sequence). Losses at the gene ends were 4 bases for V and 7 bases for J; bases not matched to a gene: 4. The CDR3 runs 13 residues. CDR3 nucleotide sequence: TGTGCCAGCAGCTCCGCGGGGGGAAATACGCAGTATTTT. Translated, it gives CASSSAGGNTQYF.

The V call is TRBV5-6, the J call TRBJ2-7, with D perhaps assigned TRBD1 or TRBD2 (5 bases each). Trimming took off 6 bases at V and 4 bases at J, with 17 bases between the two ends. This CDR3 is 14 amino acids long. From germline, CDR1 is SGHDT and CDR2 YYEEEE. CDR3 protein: CASTRGASGYEQYF. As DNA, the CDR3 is TGTGCCAGCACCCGGGGCGCAAGTGGGTACGAGCAGTACTTC.

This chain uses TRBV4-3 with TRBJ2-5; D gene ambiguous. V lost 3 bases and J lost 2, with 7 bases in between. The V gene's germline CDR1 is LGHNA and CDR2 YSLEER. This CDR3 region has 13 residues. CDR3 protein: CASSQNIQETQYF. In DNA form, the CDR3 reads TGCGCCAGCAGCCAGAACATTCAAGAGACCCAGTACTTC.

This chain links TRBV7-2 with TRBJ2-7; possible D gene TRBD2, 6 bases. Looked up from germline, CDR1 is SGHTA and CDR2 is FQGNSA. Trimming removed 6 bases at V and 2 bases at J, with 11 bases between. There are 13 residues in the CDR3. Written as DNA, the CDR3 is TGTGCCAGCAGTTGGGGGGACCCCTACGAGCAGTACTTC. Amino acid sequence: CASSWGDPYEQYF.

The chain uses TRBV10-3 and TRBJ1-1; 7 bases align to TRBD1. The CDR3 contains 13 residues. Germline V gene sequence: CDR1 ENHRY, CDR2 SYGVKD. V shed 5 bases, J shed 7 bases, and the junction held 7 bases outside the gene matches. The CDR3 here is CAISSGDRIEAFF. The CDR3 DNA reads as TGTGCCATCAGTTCCGGGGACAGAATTGAAGCTTTCTTT.